A single sample gave rise to the 15 T cell receptor beta chains below, sequenced in a study of cytomegalovirus exposure and HLA in healthy donors. PCR involved 60 Vbeta and 13 Jbeta primers. Here immunoSEQ multiplex PCR was the method, and the copy in TCRdb shows in-frame clones only, minus some. The sample consists of tens of thousands of clones, roughly 80% of them appearing once. The sample taken for sequencing was PBMCs. Every receptor here comes from a middle-aged man in good health and CMV-seronegative.

This chain uses TRBV4-2 with TRBJ1-1; D might be TRBD1 (6 bases). The length of the CDR3 is 16 residues. Trimming took 0 bases from V and 1 from J, leaving 12 bases between them. The germline V gene has CDR1 LGHNA and CDR2 YNFKEQ. CDR3 bases: TGTGCCAGCAGCCAAGATAATACAGGGCGGAACACTGAAGCTTTCTTT. Translated, it gives CASSQDNTGRNTEAFF.

This sequence joins TRBV11-3 and TRBJ1-6, with TRBD1 identical over 9 bases. V dropped 0 bases and J dropped 9; count of bases not matched to a gene: 3. CDR1 is SGHNT, CDR2 YENEEA, per germline. The CDR3 is made up of 15 amino acids. The CDR3 spells CASSLDVTGGSPLHF. The CDR3 coding sequence is TGTGCCAGCAGCTTAGATGTGACAGGGGGTTCACCCCTCCACTTT.

V is TRBV7-9 and J is TRBJ1-1, with D hard to call. The CDR3 contains 13 residues. Germline V gives CDR1 SEHNR, CDR2 FQNEAQ (reference sequence). V was trimmed by 4 bases and J by 1 base, leaving 7 bases between them. Written as DNA, the CDR3 is TGTGCCAGCAGCTCAGACTCGAACACTGAAGCTTTCTTT. Encoded protein: CASSSDSNTEAFF.

The rearrangement uses TRBV18 and TRBJ2-7, with 8 bases aligning to TRBD1. The CDR3 consists of 13 residues. Trimming took 3 bases from V and 2 from J; bases not matched to a gene: 0. Germline values: CDR1 KGHSH, CDR2 LQKENI. This CDR3 reads CASSPDRAYEQYV. CDR3 in DNA: TGTGCCAGCTCACCGGACAGGGCCTACGAGCAGTACGTC.

This chain uses TRBV5-1 with TRBJ2-1, with 7 bases matching TRBD1. Germline CDR1 is SGHRS and CDR2 is YFSETQ. The CDR3 has 17 residues. The V gene end was trimmed by 5 bases and the J gene end by 7 bases; junction bases not matched to a gene: 18. CDR3 sequence: CASSRTLQGPEENEQFF. The CDR3 DNA follows: TGCGCCAGCAGTCGAACTCTACAGGGGCCGGAAGAAAATGAGCAGTTCTTC.

The V and J genes are TRBV5-1 and TRBJ1-2; D gene ambiguous. CDR3 size: 12 residues. Trimming shortened V by 4 bases and J by 3 bases, and 7 bases separated the two germline ends. Germline CDR1 reads SGHRS; CDR2 reads YFSETQ. For the CDR3, the DNA is TGCGCCAGCAGCGCGGTGGACTATGGCTACACCTTC. This codes for CASSAVDYGYTF.

The rearrangement joins TRBV28 to TRBJ2-7; TRBD2 aligns across 9 bases. This CDR3 spans 15 amino acids. From germline, CDR1 is MDHEN and CDR2 SYDVKM. Trimming removed 0 bases from V and 4 bases from J; junction bases left unmatched: 4. The CDR3 sequence: CASSLWSSGAYEQYF. The CDR3 bases are TGTGCCAGCAGTTTATGGTCTAGCGGGGCGTACGAGCAGTACTTC.

This chain joins TRBV27 and TRBJ2-3; TRBD1 agrees at 9 bases. The J segment lost 4 bases and the V segment lost 0 bases, leaving 5 bases of the junction unmatched. CDR3 length: 16 residues. CDR1 and CDR2 from the germline V gene are MNHEY and SMNVEV (reference sequence). The CDR3 nucleotides are TGTGCCAGCAGTTTATCTCTACAGGGGGCCCCAGATACGCAGTATTTT. Its protein product is CASSLSLQGAPDTQYF.

The CDR3 sequence is CAISESAGNTEAFF. For the CDR3, the DNA is TGTGCCATCAGTGAGTCTGCGGGGAACACTGAAGCTTTCTTT. The chain employs TRBV10-3 and TRBJ1-1; D unclear. This CDR3 contains 14 residues. V was clipped by 0 bases and J by 1 base, with 6 bases between them. Germline V CDR1 and CDR2: ENHRY, SYGVKD.

CDR3 nucleotides: TGTGCCAGCAGCTCCGAGACAGGGGGCTTCGAGCAGTACTTC. Translated, it gives CASSSETGGFEQYF. V gene TRBV7-2 combines with J gene TRBJ2-7; TRBD1 matches 10 bases. The CDR3 has 14 amino acids. J lost 6 bases, V lost 4 bases, and 6 bases had no gene match. Germline CDR1 SGHTA, CDR2 FQGNSA.

The chain combines TRBV5-1 with TRBJ2-3, with a weak D call TRBD2 (7 bases). CDR3 length: 16 residues. CDR1 SGHRS and CDR2 YFSETQ come from the germline V gene. V gave up 3 bases and J gave up 4 bases, with 18 bases separating them. Here the CDR3 reads CASSSEGWGGPDTQYF. The CDR3 nucleotides read TGCGCCAGCAGCTCCGAGGGATGGGGGGGCCCAGATACGCAGTATTTT.

The chain employs TRBV19 and TRBJ1-1; TRBD1 aligns across 7 bases. There are 19 residues in the CDR3. Trimming took 4 bases from V and 3 from J; bases not matched to a gene: 20. Germline lookup yields CDR1 LNHDA and CDR2 SQIVND (reference sequence). CDR3 sequence: CASSNRQGSAASRDTEAFF. In DNA, the CDR3 is TGTGCCAGTAGTAATCGACAGGGTTCTGCCGCTTCAAGGGACACTGAAGCTTTCTTT.

V is TRBV4-3 and J is TRBJ2-3, with D perhaps matching TRBD2 (6 bases). The CDR3 covers 17 residues. The V end was cut by 3 bases, the J end by 0 bases, with 16 bases between. Germline CDR1 and CDR2: LGHNA and YSLEER. The CDR3: CASSQDVADSSTDTQYF. DNA for the CDR3: TGCGCCAGCAGCCAGGACGTAGCGGATTCTAGCACAGATACGCAGTATTTT.

The V gene is TRBV5-4, the J gene TRBJ2-3; TRBD2 matches 8 bases. The CDR3 is 19 residues long. With V trimmed by 1 base and J by 2 bases, 15 bases remained unmatched. The germline gives CDR1 SGHNT, CDR2 YYREEE (reference sequence). CDR3 loop: CASSLKSGGLSYFTDTQYF. CDR3 bases: TGTGCCAGCAGCTTGAAGTCGGGGGGGCTCTCCTATTTCACAGATACGCAGTATTTT.

For the CDR3, the DNA is TGTGCCAGCAGCAAACAGGGCGGAAGCGAGCAGTACTTC. Its protein is CASSKQGGSEQYF. The chain joins TRBV21-1 to TRBJ2-7; the table's TRBD1 call for D was not verified on the DNA. TRBV21-1 is labeled a pseudogene. The CDR3 loop spans 13 amino acids.